This TCR beta chain appears in the sequencing data of a study of T cell changes during pregnancy in multiple sclerosis. Libraries were prepared by immunoSEQ multiplex PCR; TCRdb keeps only in-frame clonotypes and omits some of them. The profile shows approximately 85,000 clones, 94% of them singletons. Per the germline V gene, CDR1 is ENHRY and CDR2 is SYGVKD. The CDR3 runs 15 residues. The J segment lost 4 bases and the V segment lost 4 bases, leaving 5 bases of the junction unmatched. The source of this sequence is a female donor with multiple sclerosis, enrolled in a pregnancy study. Sequenced here: peripheral blood, sampled in the third trimester of pregnancy. The J gene is TRBJ2-3, the V gene TRBV10-3; 10 nucleotides agree with TRBD2. In nucleotides, the CDR3 is TGTGCCATCAGTGCGACTAGCGGGCAGCCAGATACGCAGTATTTT. It translates to CAISATSGQPDTQYF.